This T cell receptor beta chain was found in a study of T cell responses to AZD1222 COVID-19 vaccine. Some clones are missing from TCRdb's copy, which holds only in-frame ones; the method was immunoSEQ multiplex PCR. The sample holds 150,000 to 200,000 clones, 90% to 95% seen once. With regard to this clone: The junction and the germline gene differ at one end; a read error may be behind it.

The CDR3 totals 16 residues. From germline, CDR1 is MNHNS and CDR2 SASEGT. The origin of this receptor is an adult in good health. This chain joins TRBV6-1 and TRBJ1-6; D is ambiguous. The sample here was peripheral blood, taken on day 0 of AZD1222 vaccination. As DNA, the CDR3 is TGTGCCAGCAGCGAAGGGCATAGCACCTATAATTCACCCCTCCACTTT. As protein: CASSEGHSTYNSPLHF.